The 14 T cell receptor beta chains given below trace back to one sample, sequenced in a study of OX40 agonist ivuxolimab in advanced cancers. Receptor amplification or capture employed the immunoSEQ multiplex PCR assay. TCRdb took over this immuneACCESS table, retaining in-frame rearrangements with V and J assigned. Such tables are incomplete; in checked studies, under half of the missing clones stem from an unresolved V gene, and the remainder is unexplained. The table for this sample lists approximately 89,000 clones; over 75% of them were counted only once. The ten largest clonotypes hold 2.3% of the sample. Sequencing was performed on CD4+ or CD8+ T cells sorted from blood, taken in a trial of the OX40 agonist ivuxolimab. Receptors were obtained from an adult with an advanced solid tumor such as melanoma, head and neck, liver or kidney cancer.

This rearrangement joins TRBV29-1 to TRBJ2-7, with TRBD1 as a possible D gene (5 bases). Germline CDR1 reads SQVTM; CDR2 reads ANQGSEA. V shed 7 bases and J shed 5 bases, with 15 bases lying between them. This CDR3 contains 12 residues. This CDR3 reads CSASGQSHEQYF. In DNA form, the CDR3 reads TGCAGCGCTTCCGGACAATCCCACGAGCAGTACTTC.

The rearrangement joins TRBV7-9 to TRBJ2-1; 7 nucleotides agree with TRBD2. The ends lost 6 bases at V and 7 bases at J; junction bases unmatched: 15. Germline loops: CDR1 SEHNR, CDR2 FQNEAQ (reference sequence). CDR3 length equals 16 residues. As DNA, the CDR3 is TGTGCCAGCAGTCCAAGGGGACTACCAACCCCGAATGAGCAGTTCTTC. This codes for CASSPRGLPTPNEQFF.

The V call is TRBV6-1, the J call TRBJ2-3; 10 bases fit TRBD2. This CDR3 has 15 residues. The germline CDR1 and CDR2 sequences are MNHNS and SASEGT. Trimming at V came to 7 bases and at J to 2 bases, leaving 6 bases not matched to a gene. CDR3 nucleotides: TGTGCCAGCAAAGAACTAGCGGGATCCACAGATACGCAGTATTTT. This codes for CASKELAGSTDTQYF.

This clone came up once. The chain joins TRBV9 to TRBJ1-1, with no clear D. This CDR3 is built from 13 residues. Trimming took 3 bases from V and 3 from J, leaving 9 bases between them. Germline lookup yields CDR1 SGDLS and CDR2 YYNGEE. The CDR3 loop reads CASSDRGDTEAFF. As DNA, the CDR3 is TGTGCCAGCAGCGACCGCGGGGACACTGAAGCTTTCTTT. Full variable domain (remainder filled in from reference TRBV9 and TRBJ1-1): DSGVTQTPKHLITATGQRVTLRCSPRSGDLSVYWYQQSLDQGLQFLIQYYNGEERAKGNILERFSAQQFPDLHSELNLSSLELGDSALYFCASSDRGDTEAFFGQGTRLTVV.

CDR3 nucleotide sequence: TGCGCCAGCAGCACCGGACTAGCGGGAGGAACAGATACGCAGTATTTT. It is translated as CASSTGLAGGTDTQYF. V is TRBV5-1 and J is TRBJ2-3; 14 bases match TRBD2. Germline V gene data show CDR1 as SGHRS and CDR2 as YFSETQ. J gave up 3 bases and V 4 bases, and 4 bases lay outside the gene matches. The CDR3 runs to 16 residues.

The chain employs TRBV6-6 and TRBJ2-6; D call uncertain. V lost 6 bases and J lost 4, with 7 bases in between. CDR1 is MNHNY and CDR2 is SVGAGI in the germline V gene (reference sequence). The CDR3 totals 13 residues. In DNA, the CDR3 is TGTGCCAGCAGAACGCGGGGGGCCAACGTCCTGACTTTC. Translated: CASRTRGANVLTF.

This chain links TRBV11-1 with TRBJ2-7; D gene ambiguous. The CDR3 contains 11 residues. Trimming took 8 bases from V and 0 from J, leaving 5 bases between them. Germline CDR1 SGHAT, CDR2 FQDESV (reference sequence). The CDR3 DNA reads TGTGCCAGCTCTAACTCCTACGAGCAGTACTTC. Translated, it gives CASSNSYEQYF.

The chain uses TRBV11-2 and TRBJ1-4; unclear D gene. This CDR3 contains 16 residues. Germline CDR1 and CDR2: SGHAT and FQNNGV. The ends were cut back, 1 base at V and 0 bases at J, with 9 bases in the middle. The CDR3, as DNA: TGTGCCAGCAGCTTAGGGGGTTCCGCAACTAATGAAAAACTGTTTTTT. Encoded protein: CASSLGGSATNEKLFF.

The table lists this clone with a few counts. The chain links TRBV10-3 to TRBJ2-1; the match to TRBD1 covers 10 bases. The CDR3 length is 13 residues. Germline loops: CDR1 ENHRY, CDR2 SYGVKD. The V and J ends lost 2 bases and 10 bases, in that order; junction bases with no gene match: 2. The CDR3 nucleotides read TGTGCCATCAGTGAGGACAGGGGGCTCGAGCAGTTCTTC. Amino acids: CAISEDRGLEQFF.

This chain joins TRBV11-2 and TRBJ2-7; D gene uncertain. V was clipped by 2 bases and J by 1 base, with 12 bases between them. Germline-derived CDR1 and CDR2 are SGHAT and FQNNGV. There are 15 residues in the CDR3. Here the CDR3 reads CASSLLQLKSYEQYF. CDR3 nucleotide sequence: TGTGCCAGCAGCTTACTTCAGCTTAAGTCCTACGAGCAGTACTTC.

This chain links TRBV28 with TRBJ2-7, with no clear D. CDR1 is MDHEN and CDR2 is SYDVKM in the germline V gene. CDR3 length: 11 amino acids. V was cut by 4 bases and J by 4 bases, with 5 bases left in between. Written as DNA, the CDR3 is TGTGCCAGCAGTTCCCTGTACGAGCAGTACTTC. Amino acid sequence: CASSSLYEQYF.

The chain carries TRBV5-1 and TRBJ2-7; 7 bases are shared with TRBD1. The CDR3 totals 18 residues. Unmatched junction bases numbered 15, after V lost 1 base and J lost 2 bases. Germline CDR1 is SGHRS and CDR2 is YFSETQ. For the CDR3, the DNA is TGCGCCAGCAGCTTGACCTACCGACAGGGCCCAAACCCCTACGAGCAGTACTTC. Translation: CASSLTYRQGPNPYEQYF.

The chain uses TRBV28 and TRBJ2-1, with D possibly being TRBD1 (6 bases). V shed 10 bases and J shed 7 bases, with 17 bases lying between them. CDR3 length: 13 residues. CDR1 is MDHEN and CDR2 is SYDVKM in the germline V gene. The CDR3 sequence: CATGGQTANEQFF. Written as DNA, the CDR3 is TGTGCCACCGGCGGACAGACAGCGAATGAGCAGTTCTTC.

V gene TRBV30 combines with J gene TRBJ1-2; TRBD1 matches 8 bases. The CDR3 totals 16 residues. CDR1 is GTSNPN and CDR2 is SVGIG in the germline V gene (reference sequence). V was clipped by 3 bases and J by 2 bases; unmatched bases: 11. The CDR3 nucleotides read TGTGCCTGGAGAACCGGGACAGGTCCTACCAACTATGGCTACACCTTC. Encoded protein: CAWRTGTGPTNYGYTF.